One and the same sample provided the 31 T cell receptor beta chains below, sequenced in a study of human T cells and chemical hapten exposure. TCRdb passed the RACE reads through MiXCR, listing each CDR3 protein once. The data show around 200,000 distinct CDR3 sequences, with 25% to 35% seen just once and less than 3.5% held by the top ten. Documented time point: pre-sensitization, week 0. Treatment in this sample: therapeutic diphenylcyclopropenone sensitization with weekly scalp DPC. This material consisted of whole blood, taken in connection with sensitization to the hapten diphenylcyclopropenone (DPC). All receptors come from a woman in her twenties or thirties with alopecia areata. Some clones in this sample may be carry-over from other donors' samples.

Regarding this clonotype: This may arise from a read error, as a much more abundant clone is one base away. The V call is TRBV28, the J call TRBJ1-2; D is unclear. The CDR3 length is 11 residues. V was shortened by 8 bases and J by 4 bases, with 8 bases between the two germline ends. The germline CDR1 and CDR2 sequences are MDHEN and SYDVKM. CDR3 in DNA: TGTGCCAGCTCTCTTATCTATGGCTACACCTTC. This encodes CASSLIYGYTF.

The CDR3, as DNA: TGCAGCGTTGAAAGTCCTGGGTACACCTTC. Encoded protein: CSVESPGYTF. The rearrangement joins TRBV29-1 to TRBJ1-2; D unclear. Germline V lookup: CDR1 SQVTM, CDR2 ANQGSEA. The V and J ends lost 2 bases and 11 bases respectively, with 9 bases between them. The CDR3 runs to 10 residues.

The V gene is TRBV19, the J gene TRBJ2-2, with 7 positions matching TRBD1. The germline V gene has CDR1 LNHDA and CDR2 SQIVND (reference sequence). J lost 1 base, V lost 7 bases, and 6 bases had no gene match. This CDR3 region has 15 residues. The chain's CDR3 is CASKTGAMNTGELFF. The CDR3 DNA sequence: TGTGCCAGTAAAACAGGGGCTATGAACACCGGGGAGCTGTTTTTT.

This clonotype has more than one count but fewer than ten. The rearrangement links TRBV9 to TRBJ2-2, with 9 bases lining up with TRBD1. Germline assignment: CDR1 SGDLS and CDR2 YYNGEE. CDR3 length: 17 residues. V shed 2 bases and J 5 bases; nucleotides not matched to a gene: 10. CDR3 sequence: CASSVSEQGARTGELFF. CDR3 sequence (DNA): TGTGCCAGCAGCGTGTCCGAACAGGGGGCGCGGACCGGGGAGCTGTTTTTT. Drawing the rest from reference TRBV9 and TRBJ2-2, the complete variable domain is DSGVTQTPKHLITATGQRVTLRCSPRSGDLSVYWYQQSLDQGLQFLIQYYNGEERAKGNILERFSAQQFPDLHSELNLSSLELGDSALYFCASSVSEQGARTGELFFGEGSRLTVL.

The J gene is TRBJ1-1, the V gene TRBV4-3; 7 nucleotides line up with TRBD1. This CDR3 spans 15 amino acids. V gave up 1 base and J gave up 1 base; unmatched junction bases: 3. Germline V gene data show CDR1 as LGHNA and CDR2 as YSLEER. This chain's CDR3 is CASSQVAGGNTEAFF. The CDR3 coding sequence is TGCGCCAGCAGCCAAGTCGCAGGGGGGAACACTGAAGCTTTCTTT.

The rearrangement uses TRBV19 and TRBJ2-3; perhaps TRBD2 as D (6 bases). Looked up from germline, CDR1 is LNHDA and CDR2 is SQIVND (reference sequence). This CDR3 region has 14 residues. The ends were cut back, 3 bases at V and 3 bases at J, with 10 bases in the middle. The CDR3 protein is CASSISGATDTQYF. In DNA form, the CDR3 reads TGTGCCAGTAGTATTTCGGGAGCTACAGATACGCAGTATTTT.

The chain joins TRBV5-6 to TRBJ1-1, with D perhaps matching TRBD1 (6 bases). CDR1 and CDR2 from the germline V gene are SGHDT and YYEEEE. This CDR3 has 13 amino acids. With 3 bases removed from V and 1 base from J, the gap between germline ends came to 7 bases. CDR3: CASSWGQNTEAFF. Here the CDR3 DNA reads TGTGCCAGCAGCTGGGGACAGAACACTGAAGCTTTCTTT.

The rearrangement uses TRBV20-1 and TRBJ2-1; a possible D gene is TRBD2 (6 bases). The V gene's germline CDR1 is DFQATT and CDR2 SNEGSKA (reference sequence). The CDR3 spans 14 residues. Trimming left V 2 bases short and J 9 bases short, with 17 bases between. Written as DNA, the CDR3 is TGCAGTGCTAGAAGAGCGGGCCTCGGTGGTGAGCAGTTCTTC. It yields the protein CSARRAGLGGEQFF.

V usage is TRBV4-1 and J usage is TRBJ2-1; D remains ambiguous. This CDR3 is built from 14 residues. Germline loops: CDR1 MGHRA, CDR2 YSYEKL. With 2 bases removed from V and 6 bases from J, the gap between germline ends came to 11 bases. This CDR3 is CASSQSLQGNEQFF. CDR3 DNA sequence: TGCGCCAGCAGCCAAAGTCTCCAAGGCAATGAGCAGTTCTTC.

This chain connects TRBV30 to TRBJ1-2, with D possibly TRBD1 on 5 matching bases. The germline CDR1 and CDR2 sequences are GTSNPN and SVGIG (reference sequence). CDR3 length: 15 residues. Trimming shortened V by 0 bases and J by 4 bases, and 15 bases separated the two germline ends. The CDR3 DNA follows: TGTGCCTGGAGTGTTGGAAAGGGACCCTCCTATGGCTACACCTTC. Its translation: CAWSVGKGPSYGYTF.

This rearrangement joins TRBV20-1 to TRBJ2-1; TRBD2 matches 9 bases. Trimming took 3 bases from V and 6 from J; bases not matched to a gene: 15. This CDR3 contains 17 residues. Looked up from germline, CDR1 is DFQATT and CDR2 is SNEGSKA (reference sequence). CDR3 nucleotides: TGCAGTGCTAGGCTAGCGGGACCGGGAATGACCAGCAATGAGCAGTTCTTC. Its protein is CSARLAGPGMTSNEQFF.

The CDR3 DNA is TGTGCCAGCAGGAGGACTAGCGGGGGGGCCACGACAGATACGCAGTATTTT. Residues: CASRRTSGGATTDTQYF. This chain joins TRBV6-2 or TRBV6-3 and TRBJ2-3, with 15 bases fitting TRBD2. J lost 3 bases, V lost 6 bases, and 7 bases had no gene match. CDR3 size: 17 residues. The V gene's germline CDR1 is MNHEY and CDR2 SVGEGT.

The chain carries TRBV5-1 and TRBJ1-4; D ambiguous. From germline, CDR1 is SGHRS and CDR2 YFSETQ. This CDR3 is 15 amino acids long. V was cut by 0 bases and J by 0 bases, with 6 bases left in between. Written as DNA, the CDR3 is TGCGCCAGCAGCTTGGATCCGCCAACTAATGAAAAACTGTTTTTT. Translated: CASSLDPPTNEKLFF. The whole variable domain, filled in from reference TRBV5-1 and TRBJ1-4, reads KAGVTQTPRYLIKTRGQQVTLSCSPISGHRSVSWYQQTPGQGLQFLFEYFSETQRNKGNFPGRFSGRQFSNSRSEMNVSTLELGDSALYLCASSLDPPTNEKLFFGSGTQLSVL.

This rearrangement joins TRBV4-1 to TRBJ1-1; D unclear. CDR3 length equals 13 residues. In germline, CDR1 is MGHRA, CDR2 YSYEKL. Trimming took off 1 base at V and 7 bases at J, with 10 bases between the two ends. Here the CDR3 DNA reads TGCGCCAGCAGCCAAGTAGCTAGAATTGAAGCTTTCTTT. Translating gives CASSQVARIEAFF.

Turning to this clonotype: One junction end does not reproduce the germline sequence, and a read error may be involved. The J gene is TRBJ1-5, the V gene TRBV5-5; possible D gene TRBD1, 5 bases. This CDR3 comprises 15 residues. Germline values: CDR1 SGHKS, CDR2 YYEKEE (reference sequence). In nucleotides, the CDR3 is TGTGCCAGCAGCCCAGGGATTGCACCCGATCAGCCCCGGCATTTT. This sequence encodes CASSPGIAPDQPRHF.

This clonotype showed up just a few times. This chain uses TRBV27 with TRBJ2-1; 10 bases agree with TRBD1. From germline, CDR1 is MNHEY and CDR2 SMNVEV (reference sequence). Losses at the gene ends were 3 bases for V and 9 bases for J; bases not matched to a gene: 5. This CDR3 has 14 residues. The CDR3 here is CASSFGTGAVEQFF. CDR3 in DNA: TGTGCCAGCAGTTTCGGGACAGGGGCGGTTGAGCAGTTCTTC.

This clonotype was observed at least ten times. The gene calls are TRBV6-2 or TRBV6-3 and TRBJ2-5, with D perhaps assigned TRBD1 or TRBD2 (5 bases each). V lost 2 bases to trimming and J lost 6 bases, with 10 bases between them. The CDR3 extends over 13 amino acids. Germline V gene lookup returns CDR1 MNHEY and CDR2 SVGEGT. This chain's CDR3 is CASSYSGTKTQYF. The CDR3 DNA sequence: TGTGCCAGCAGTTACAGTGGGACGAAGACCCAGTACTTC.

The chain couples TRBV4-3 to TRBJ1-6; D is unclear. The CDR3 extends over 15 amino acids. In germline, CDR1 is LGHNA, CDR2 YSLEER. V gave up 1 base and J gave up 1 base, with 5 bases separating them. For the CDR3, the DNA is TGCGCCAGCAGCCAAGGGCTTTCCTATAATTCACCCCTCCACTTT. Amino acid sequence: CASSQGLSYNSPLHF.

To note about this clonotype: The junction does not match germline at one end; this may be a read error. This chain links TRBV7-7 with TRBJ1-1; D is undetermined. Germline V CDR1 and CDR2: SSHAT, FNYEAQ (reference sequence). The CDR3 totals 13 residues. CDR3 sequence: CASSPPVNTEAFF. The CDR3 DNA follows: TGTGCTAGCAGCCCCCCGGTCAACACTGAAGCTTTCTTT.

The chain links TRBV28 to TRBJ1-1; weak D call: TRBD1 (6 bases). Per the germline V gene, CDR1 is MDHEN and CDR2 is SYDVKM. With 4 bases removed from V and 4 bases from J, the gap between germline ends came to 13 bases. This CDR3 has 14 amino acids. The CDR3 sequence is CASSSPRGGTEAFF. CDR3 DNA sequence: TGTGCCAGCAGTTCCCCCAGGGGAGGCACTGAAGCTTTCTTT.

J is TRBJ2-5 and V is TRBV20-1, with 11 nucleotides matching TRBD2. The J segment lost 2 bases and the V segment lost 6 bases, leaving 8 bases of the junction unmatched. Germline lookup yields CDR1 DFQATT and CDR2 SNEGSKA (reference sequence). The CDR3 spans 15 residues. In DNA form, the CDR3 reads TGCAGTGCCGTGAGACTAGCGGGACGACAAGAGACCCAGTACTTC. It codes for CSAVRLAGRQETQYF.

The rearrangement links TRBV5-1 to TRBJ1-1; TRBD1 matches 7 bases. Germline CDR1 and CDR2: SGHRS and YFSETQ. The length of the CDR3 is 15 residues. Trimming cost V 4 bases and J 1 base; bases outside gene matches: 7. CDR3 sequence: CASSPWDSENTEAFF. CDR3 nucleotides: TGCGCCAGCAGCCCCTGGGACAGCGAGAACACTGAAGCTTTCTTT.

The genes are TRBV6-2 or TRBV6-3 and TRBJ2-1, with TRBD2 matching over 12 bases. This CDR3 is built from 17 residues. CDR1 is MNHEY, CDR2 SVGEGT, per germline. With V trimmed by 6 bases and J by 8 bases, 14 bases remained unmatched. This CDR3 is CASRPHQTSGSWYEQFF. CDR3 nucleotides: TGTGCCAGCAGACCACACCAGACTAGCGGGAGTTGGTATGAGCAGTTCTTC.

The V call is TRBV29-1, the J call TRBJ2-7; perhaps TRBD2 as D (5 bases). Germline V CDR1 and CDR2: SQVTM, ANQGSEA. The germline V and J ends were trimmed by 6 bases and 2 bases, with 11 bases remaining between them. The CDR3 contains 12 residues. The CDR3 nucleotides are TGCAGCGTGACTGAGGGTCCCTACGAGCAGTACTTC. Encoded protein: CSVTEGPYEQYF.

The chain uses TRBV4-1 and TRBJ2-7; no definite D call. Germline-derived CDR1 and CDR2 are MGHRA and YSYEKL. The CDR3 length is 11 residues. V was clipped by 0 bases and J by 5 bases, with 2 bases between them. The CDR3 here is CASSQDDEQYF. In DNA form, the CDR3 reads TGCGCCAGCAGCCAAGACGACGAGCAGTACTTC.

This chain joins TRBV6-1 and TRBJ1-1; weak D call: TRBD1 (5 bases). Trimming left V 5 bases short and J 1 base short, with 11 bases between. The CDR3 loop spans 14 amino acids. Germline loops: CDR1 MNHNS, CDR2 SASEGT. This chain's CDR3 is CASSLGGENTEAFF. The CDR3 bases are TGTGCCAGCAGTCTTGGGGGAGAGAACACTGAAGCTTTCTTT.

This clonotype was seen more than once but under ten times. DNA of the CDR3: TGCAGTGGGCTAGCGGGGGTTGAGCAGTACTTC. Amino acids: CSGLAGVEQYF. V gene TRBV20-1 combines with J gene TRBJ2-7; 10 bases are shared with TRBD2. Germline CDR1 is DFQATT and CDR2 is SNEGSKA (reference sequence). The CDR3 runs to 11 residues. The V and J ends lost 7 bases and 7 bases, in that order; junction bases with no gene match: 4.

This clonotype occurred a few times. The rearrangement links TRBV6-2 or TRBV6-3 to TRBJ1-2, with unresolved D. The V end lost 6 bases, the J end lost 4 bases, and 9 bases lay between the germline ends. Germline CDR1 and CDR2: MNHEY and SVGEGT. The CDR3 is 12 residues long. The CDR3: CASRGTTYGYTF. In DNA, the CDR3 is TGTGCCAGCAGGGGTACTACCTATGGCTACACCTTC.

The chain couples TRBV28 to TRBJ2-2; D may correspond to TRBD1 or TRBD2 (6 bases each). The germline gives CDR1 MDHEN, CDR2 SYDVKM. The CDR3 is made up of 14 amino acids. V dropped 7 bases and J dropped 7 bases, with 16 bases sitting between them. For the CDR3, the DNA is TGTGCCAGCAACAGGAGGGGGATTAACGGGGAGCTGTTTTTT. This translates into CASNRRGINGELFF.

This clonotype showed up just once. The V and J genes are TRBV2 and TRBJ2-3; D is unclear. CDR1 and CDR2 from the germline V gene are SNHLY and FYNNEI. The CDR3 sequence is 13 residues long. Trimming removed 5 bases at V and 2 bases at J, with 8 bases between. CDR3 nucleotides: TGTGCCAGCAGTCAGGATTTCACAGATACGCAGTATTTT. It yields the protein CASSQDFTDTQYF. The whole variable domain, filled in from reference TRBV2 and TRBJ2-3, reads EPEVTQTPSHQVTQMGQEVILRCVPISNHLYFYWYRQILGQKVEFLVSFYNNEISEKSEIFDDQFSVERPDGSNFTLKIRSTKLEDSAMYFCASSQDFTDTQYFGPGTRLTVL.

The V gene is TRBV5-1, the J gene TRBJ2-1, with a possible D match to TRBD1 (5 bases). Germline-derived CDR1 and CDR2 are SGHRS and YFSETQ. V lost 5 bases to trimming and J lost 7 bases, with 13 bases between them. This CDR3 contains 13 residues. Here the CDR3 reads CASSPSRTNEQFF. CDR3 DNA: TGCGCCAGCAGTCCCTCCCGGACAAATGAGCAGTTCTTC.